This T cell receptor (beta chain) was sequenced in a study of blood T cells in healthy people across ages. Combining a sample-barcoded 5' primer with a J-beta primer mix, a second PCR ran for 7 to 11 cycles. TCRdb reprocessed the 5' RACE reads via MiXCR and lists one record per CDR3 protein. The repertoire has roughly 2 million distinct CDR3 sequences, around 50% of them found once; the top ten carry around 2.1%. The CDR3 is 14 amino acids. Germline loops: CDR1 SGHTA, CDR2 FQGNSA. This clonotype was seen only a few times. At one boundary the junction diverges from the germline segment, which might be a read error. Each sample yielded at least 6 million isolated PBMCs. Samples each yielded at least 5 micrograms of total RNA.

The sequenced material came from blood. The chain recombines TRBV7-2 with TRBJ1-2; 7 bases line up with TRBD1. The clonotype comes from a woman aged 40 to 50 in good health. The DNA of the CDR3 is TGTGCCAGCAGCTTCGGGACAGTTAACTATGGCCACACCTTC. Translating gives CASSFGTVNYGHTF.